What follows describes a single T cell receptor (beta chain). Its target is not known. The CDR3 contains 16 residues. The sample is drawn from a study of T cells expressing NK-cell markers. Study information: The authors derived TCR beta repertoires from sorted CD3+CD56+NKG2C+, CD3+CD56+NKG2C- and CD3+CD56-NKG2C+ T cells.

Reanalyzing the 5' RACE reads, TCRdb keeps one entry per CDR3 protein, without DNA. The data show about 260,000 distinct CDR3 sequences, and the top ten clones hold more than 3.5%. Findings and caveats of the study: These clonotypes, the leaders elsewhere, also led the CD3+CD56-NKG2C+ fraction in several donors.

The rearrangement joins TRBV12-3 or TRBV12-4 to TRBJ1-6; TCRdb names TRBD1, which stays unverified in the absence of DNA. This clonotype originated in a woman between 18 and 70 years old in good health. Material: blood T cells: a sorted CD56 or NKG2C T cell subset, CD4+ or CD8+ T cells, or bulk PBMC T cells (not recorded which). The CDR3 spells CASSKGVWSYNSPLHF.